This TCR beta chain was documented in a study of blood T cell repertoires in COVID-19. Germline V gene data show CDR1 as MNHNS and CDR2 as SASEGT. The CDR3 is made up of 16 amino acids. V shed 4 bases, J shed 2 bases, and the junction held 6 bases outside the gene matches. TCRdb's copy holds only in-frame clones and misses some; the assay was immunoSEQ multiplex PCR. The sample holds some 200,000 clones, about 83% seen once. Sequenced input: peripheral blood. The sequence came from a woman between 65 and 79 years old with COVID-19, enrolled during active disease. The chain links TRBV6-1 to TRBJ1-5, with 9 bases matching TRBD1. CDR3 sequence reads: CASSAPGQGGNQPQHF. In nucleotides, the CDR3 is TGTGCCAGCAGTGCACCGGGACAGGGTGGCAATCAGCCCCAGCATTTT.